The clone carrying this T cell receptor beta chain was found a few times. Its antigen is undetermined. The V end lost 1 base, the J end lost 0 bases, and 7 bases lay between the germline ends. The V gene's germline CDR1 is SGHRS and CDR2 YFSETQ. This CDR3 has 15 residues. This specimen comes from a study of Graves' ophthalmopathy and Graves' hyperthyroidism. Points from the study as a whole: A majority of expanded thyroid clonotypes exceeding 0.001 frequency were likewise present in blood.

Amplified material comprised TCR beta CDR3 regions derived from RNA transcripts. RT-PCR was first run with HTBI primers, then multiplex PCR in a second round. TCRdb fed the multiplex PCR reads into MiXCR, producing one record per CDR3 protein. The sample shows more than 1,000,000 distinct CDR3 sequences, approximately 35% of them seen only once. Newly diagnosed, the hyperthyroidism patients had under 2 months' duration and were aged 18 to 65. Clinical symptoms and serum thyroxine were used for diagnosis; TRAb, thyroid ultrasound and orbital computed tomography were also relied on. The chain carries TRBV5-1 and TRBJ1-4; D remains unclear. The TCR was taken from an adult man with Graves' hyperthyroidism. Sequenced material: peripheral blood or thyroid tissue (not recorded which). CDR3 sequence: CASSLFGATNEKLFF. CDR3 sequence (DNA): TGCGCCAGCAGCTTGTTCGGGGCAACTAATGAAAAACTGTTTTTT.